The 17 T cell receptor beta chains in this list originate from one sample, sequenced in a study of cytomegalovirus exposure and HLA in healthy donors. It was with 60 Vbeta and 13 Jbeta primers that the PCR ran. Data came from immunoSEQ multiplex PCR; TCRdb stores just in-frame clones and leaves some out. Of 200,000 to 250,000 clones listed, around four fifths were seen once; the top ten hold over 0.5%. Sequences were obtained from PBMCs. The source is a woman aged 40 to 50 in good health and CMV-seronegative.

The chain combines TRBV7-9 with TRBJ1-4, with D possibly TRBD1 on 6 matching bases. The CDR3 has 18 residues. From germline, CDR1 is SEHNR and CDR2 FQNEAQ (reference sequence). The germline V and J ends were trimmed by 1 base and 5 bases, with 20 bases remaining between them. CDR3 sequence (DNA): TGTGCCAGCAGCTTAGGTGGCCGGACCAGGGACACCAATGAAAAACTGTTTTTT. It translates to CASSLGGRTRDTNEKLFF.

This clone was counted a few times. The chain carries TRBV6-1 and TRBJ2-7, with D possibly TRBD1 on 5 matching bases. Germline CDR1 reads MNHNS; CDR2 reads SASEGT. The V end lost 2 bases, the J end lost 2 bases, and 7 bases lay between the germline ends. The CDR3 totals 13 residues. The CDR3 nucleotides read TGTGCCAGCAGTGAACAGGGTACCTACGAGCAGTACTTC. It encodes CASSEQGTYEQYF.

This clone was counted a single time. The chain is built from TRBV18 and TRBJ1-5, with unresolved D. V dropped 6 bases and J dropped 2 bases, with 8 bases sitting between them. CDR3 length equals 13 residues. Germline V gene lookup returns CDR1 KGHSH and CDR2 LQKENI. The CDR3: CASSELRNQPQHF. CDR3 in DNA: TGTGCCAGCTCCGAGCTTCGCAATCAGCCCCAGCATTTT.

This chain connects TRBV6-6 to TRBJ2-5; 9 bases are a match to TRBD1. The end of the DNA fits TRBJ2-7 better, so the J call may be wrong. Per the germline V gene, CDR1 is MNHNY and CDR2 is SVGAGI (reference sequence). CDR3 size: 11 residues. CDR3 in DNA: TGTGCCATTGGGACAGGGATCGAGCAGTACTTC. Translated: CAIGTGIEQYF.

The CDR3 protein is CASSSTGDRTDTQYF. CDR3 DNA: TGTGCCAGTAGTTCTACAGGTGACCGCACAGATACGCAGTATTTT. This chain joins TRBV19 and TRBJ2-3; D might be TRBD1 (5 bases). This CDR3 contains 15 residues. Trimming pared 5 bases from V and 1 base from J, leaving 13 bases between. From germline, CDR1 is LNHDA and CDR2 SQIVND (reference sequence). The whole variable domain, remainder taken from reference TRBV19 and TRBJ2-3, is DGGITQSPKYLFRKEGQNVTLSCEQNLNHDAMYWYRQDPGQGLRLIYYSQIVNDFQKGDIAEGYSVSREKKESFPLTVTSAQKNPTAFYLCASSSTGDRTDTQYFGPGTRLTVL.

CDR3 coding DNA: TGTGCCAGCAGCGCGTCGACAGGGGGCTCTACTCAGGGGACCTACGAGCAGTACTTC. Translating gives CASSASTGGSTQGTYEQYF. The chain couples TRBV13 to TRBJ2-7; 10 bases fit TRBD1. CDR1 PRHDT and CDR2 FYEKMQ come from the germline V gene (reference sequence). J lost 2 bases, V lost 5 bases, and 18 bases had no gene match. The CDR3 has 19 residues.

The chain is built from TRBV4-1 and TRBJ2-5; weak D call: TRBD2 (7 bases). The V end lost 1 base, the J end lost 4 bases, and 16 bases lay between the germline ends. The CDR3 consists of 16 residues. CDR1 and CDR2 (germline): MGHRA, YSYEKL. The CDR3 region has the DNA TGCGCCAGCAGCCAAGTAGACGGGGGCGGGGGAGAGACCCAGTACTTC. Encoded protein: CASSQVDGGGGETQYF.

The rearrangement joins TRBV5-1 to TRBJ2-3; 8 positions match TRBD2. Germline trimming cut 4 bases from V and 4 bases from J; bases unmatched to any gene: 8. The CDR3 runs to 15 residues. CDR1 is SGHRS, CDR2 YFSETQ, per germline. CDR3: CASSRRGLDPDTQYF. The CDR3 nucleotides are TGCGCCAGCAGCAGGAGGGGACTAGATCCAGATACGCAGTATTTT. The full variable domain, rest sourced from reference TRBV5-1 and TRBJ2-3, is KAGVTQTPRYLIKTRGQQVTLSCSPISGHRSVSWYQQTPGQGLQFLFEYFSETQRNKGNFPGRFSGRQFSNSRSEMNVSTLELGDSALYLCASSRRGLDPDTQYFGPGTRLTVL.

V is TRBV19 and J is TRBJ1-6; 10 positions agree with TRBD1. J gave up 7 bases and V 5 bases, and 11 bases lay outside the gene matches. The CDR3 extends over 17 amino acids. Per germline, CDR1 LNHDA and CDR2 SQIVND (reference sequence). CDR3 DNA sequence: TGTGCCAGTAGTCTTTACTCTAGGACAGGGGGGAATTCACCCCTCCACTTT. Protein sequence: CASSLYSRTGGNSPLHF. Variable domain in full (rest from reference TRBV19 and TRBJ1-6): DGGITQSPKYLFRKEGQNVTLSCEQNLNHDAMYWYRQDPGQGLRLIYYSQIVNDFQKGDIAEGYSVSREKKESFPLTVTSAQKNPTAFYLCASSLYSRTGGNSPLHFGNGTRLTVT.

This chain connects TRBV6-6 to TRBJ1-2; D is possibly TRBD1 (6 bases). The germline CDR1 and CDR2 sequences are MNHNY and SVGAGI (reference sequence). V lost 6 bases to trimming and J lost 3 bases, with 17 bases between them. The CDR3 extends over 15 amino acids. CDR3 DNA sequence: TGTGCCAGCAGCCAGGGGCGGGTTAGGGACTATGGCTACACCTTC. This translates into CASSQGRVRDYGYTF.

The V call is TRBV7-9, the J call TRBJ2-3, with 10 bases lining up with TRBD2. Germline trimming cut 5 bases from V and 0 bases from J; bases unmatched to any gene: 8. The CDR3 runs 17 residues. In germline, CDR1 is SEHNR, CDR2 FQNEAQ (reference sequence). CDR3 region: CASSTQRGGLSTDTQYF. As DNA, the CDR3 is TGTGCCAGCAGCACCCAGCGGGGGGGCCTTAGCACAGATACGCAGTATTTT.

This chain joins TRBV30 and TRBJ1-2; D not resolved. Germline assignment: CDR1 GTSNPN and CDR2 SVGIG (reference sequence). CDR3 length: 12 residues. The V and J ends lost 4 bases and 4 bases respectively, with 10 bases between them. Written as DNA, the CDR3 is TGTGCCTGGACCCCCGGAGGCTATGGCTACACCTTC. The encoded protein is CAWTPGGYGYTF.

This sequence joins TRBV19 and TRBJ1-5; D is perhaps TRBD1 (5 bases). This CDR3 has 16 amino acids. Trimming removed 3 bases at V and 0 bases at J, with 12 bases between. Germline V CDR1 and CDR2: LNHDA, SQIVND (reference sequence). The CDR3 protein is CASSIWGTDSNQPQHF. Written as DNA, the CDR3 is TGTGCCAGTAGTATTTGGGGGACTGATAGCAATCAGCCCCAGCATTTT.

The V call is TRBV4-3, the J call TRBJ2-1, with D possibly being TRBD2 (5 bases). There are 15 residues in the CDR3. V was trimmed by 1 base and J by 8 bases, leaving 15 bases between them. Looked up from germline, CDR1 is LGHNA and CDR2 is YSLEER. CDR3 sequence: CASSQVSVLRDEQFF. The CDR3 coding sequence is TGCGCCAGCAGCCAAGTTTCTGTGTTGCGGGATGAGCAGTTCTTC.

Comment on this clone: The junction shows a germline mismatch at one end, possibly a read error. The chain is built from TRBV7-9 and TRBJ2-7; D is unresolved. Germline V lookup: CDR1 SEHNR, CDR2 FQNEAQ (reference sequence). This CDR3 spans 11 amino acids. CDR3 nucleotide sequence: TGTTCCAGCAGCTCCTCGTACGAGCAGTACTTC. It codes for CSSSSSYEQYF.

The chain combines TRBV2 with TRBJ1-5; TRBD1 aligns across 12 bases. The junction had 5 bases not matched to a gene; V was cut back by 8 bases and J by 6 bases. This CDR3 has 14 amino acids. The germline V gene encodes CDR1 SNHLY and CDR2 FYNNEI. The CDR3 sequence is CASLGTGGGQPQHF. As DNA, the CDR3 is TGTGCCAGCCTAGGGACAGGGGGCGGTCAGCCCCAGCATTTT.

CDR3 DNA sequence: TGTGCCGATAGCGGGGGGGCAACTGATGAGCAGTTCTTC. It translates to CADSGGATDEQFF. The chain has TRBV7-5 and TRBJ2-1; the D call of TRBD2 is as the table states it, not checked on the DNA. TRBV7-5 is shown as a pseudogene. The CDR3 has 13 residues.